This entry concerns a single TCR beta chain. This specimen belongs to a study of beta chain features in type 1 diabetes. With 6 bases removed from V and 2 bases from J, the gap between germline ends came to 11 bases. Germline loops: CDR1 SGHDN, CDR2 FVKESK. The CDR3 has 14 amino acids. Every bit of the isolated RNA underwent reverse transcription, so sequencing read expressed TCRB transcripts. Only in-frame clones appear in the TCRdb table, and some are missing; sequencing was by immunoSEQ multiplex PCR. The repertoire consists of 500,000 to 700,000 clones, with 15% to 17% occurring once and the leading ten covering approximately 0.093%.

The chain joins TRBV14 to TRBJ2-4; tentatively, D is TRBD2 (6 bases). The sequencing input was naive CD4+ T cells from blood. The receptor was derived from a man aged 18 to 29 in good health. This CDR3 reads CASSGGTTKNIQYF. As DNA, the CDR3 is TGTGCCAGCAGTGGGGGGACGACCAAAAACATTCAGTACTTC.